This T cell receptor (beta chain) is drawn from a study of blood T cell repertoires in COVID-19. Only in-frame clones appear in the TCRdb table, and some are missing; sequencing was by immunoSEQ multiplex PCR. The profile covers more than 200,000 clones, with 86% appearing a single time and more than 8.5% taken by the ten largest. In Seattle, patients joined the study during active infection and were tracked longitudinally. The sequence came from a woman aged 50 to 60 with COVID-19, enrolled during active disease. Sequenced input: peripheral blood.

CDR3 nucleotide sequence: TGTGCCAGCAGTTACGGGACCCAGGGGGCGCGAAGGACTGAAGCTTTCTTT. It yields the protein CASSYGTQGARRTEAFF. The V call is TRBV6-2 or TRBV6-3, the J call TRBJ1-1, with 8 bases fitting TRBD1. The CDR3 totals 17 residues. Germline CDR1 reads MNHEY; CDR2 reads SVGEGT. Losses at the gene ends were 2 bases for V and 5 bases for J; bases not matched to a gene: 13.